This T cell receptor beta chain is drawn from a study of shared clonotypes between healthy human individuals. Study-level results: Represented diversity (both genetic and exposure-history) was limited by the small number of donors.

Deep was the level used in running the assay. Some clones are missing from TCRdb's copy, which holds only in-frame ones; the method was immunoSEQ multiplex PCR. The table includes 2 million to 3 million clones, more than 85% detected once. This clone occurred once. Its antigen remains unidentified. Germline V lookup: CDR1 MNHEY, CDR2 SMNVEV (reference sequence). The CDR3 loop spans 14 amino acids. The junction had 4 bases not matched to a gene; V was cut back by 4 bases and J by 6 bases. Sequencing was carried out using naive CD4+ T cells from PBMCs. The subset: CD45RA+ positively selected. The V gene is TRBV27, the J gene TRBJ1-2, with 11 bases matching TRBD1. This TCR was sampled from a man younger than 30 in good health. Some clones in this sample may be carry-over from other donors' samples. CDR3 amino acids: CASSWTGGRDGYTF. In DNA, the CDR3 is TGTGCCAGCAGTTGGACAGGGGGCAGGGATGGCTACACCTTC.